These 8 T cell receptor beta chains were sequenced from one sample in a study of blood T cell repertoires in COVID-19. TCRdb keeps only in-frame clones here, not all; method: immunoSEQ multiplex PCR. The sample lists about 93,000 clones, roughly 88% occurring once. The sequenced material came from peripheral blood. These receptor sequences come from a human donor with active COVID-19. The donor label of this sample is uncertain.

The chain joins TRBV5-1 to TRBJ2-7; no definite D call. The CDR3 is made up of 11 amino acids. The V and J ends lost 3 bases and 7 bases respectively, with 8 bases between them. CDR1 and CDR2 from the germline V gene are SGHRS and YFSETQ. DNA of the CDR3: TGCGCCAGCAGCTCCCGCCGGGAGCAGTACTTC. This encodes CASSSRREQYF. Variable domain in full (rest from reference TRBV5-1 and TRBJ2-7): KAGVTQTPRYLIKTRGQQVTLSCSPISGHRSVSWYQQTPGQGLQFLFEYFSETQRNKGNFPGRFSGRQFSNSRSEMNVSTLELGDSALYLCASSSRREQYFGPGTRLTVT.

The CDR3 reads CASGRVNDNEQFF. In DNA, the CDR3 is TGCGCCAGCGGCAGGGTTAACGACAATGAGCAGTTCTTC. V gene TRBV4-1 combines with J gene TRBJ2-1, with D perhaps matching TRBD1 (5 bases). V was pared by 8 bases and J by 5 bases, with 13 bases between. Germline V gives CDR1 MGHRA, CDR2 YSYEKL. This CDR3 is built from 13 residues.

This clone was detected a few times. The chain is built from TRBV9 and TRBJ2-2; D is possibly TRBD1 (6 bases). The length of the CDR3 is 18 residues. CDR1 and CDR2 from the germline V gene are SGDLS and YYNGEE. The ends were cut back, 2 bases at V and 6 bases at J, with 23 bases in the middle. CDR3 residues: CASSVTQGGFFQAGELFF. DNA for the CDR3: TGTGCCAGCAGCGTTACACAGGGTGGTTTTTTTCAGGCCGGGGAGCTGTTTTTT.

The gene calls are TRBV9 and TRBJ2-2; the D gene is possibly TRBD2 (6 bases). Trimming stripped 0 bases from V and 5 bases from J, with 14 bases between. From germline, CDR1 is SGDLS and CDR2 YYNGEE. This CDR3 has 16 residues. CDR3 amino acids: CASSVGDSLGTGELFF. CDR3 sequence (DNA): TGTGCCAGCAGCGTAGGGGACTCCCTGGGAACCGGGGAGCTGTTTTTT.

This chain uses TRBV9 with TRBJ2-3, with D perhaps TRBD2 (5 bases). The CDR3 loop spans 14 amino acids. V was trimmed by 5 bases and J by 2 bases, leaving 12 bases between them. Germline loops: CDR1 SGDLS, CDR2 YYNGEE. CDR3 sequence (DNA): TGTGCCAGCAGTCAATGGGAGACCACAGATACGCAGTATTTT. Amino acid sequence: CASSQWETTDTQYF.

CDR3: CASSQGGGYNEQFF. The CDR3 region has the DNA TGCGCCAGCAGCCAAGGAGGGGGTTACAATGAGCAGTTCTTC. The chain couples TRBV4-3 to TRBJ2-1, with D possibly matching TRBD1 (6 bases). The CDR3 runs 14 residues. Germline V lookup: CDR1 LGHNA, CDR2 YSLEER. The germline V and J ends were trimmed by 1 base and 4 bases, with 8 bases remaining between them.

V is TRBV5-4 and J is TRBJ1-2; TRBD1 aligns across 7 bases. The junction had 6 bases not matched to a gene; V was cut back by 6 bases and J by 4 bases. This CDR3 contains 13 residues. Germline V CDR1 and CDR2: SGHNT, YYREEE (reference sequence). CDR3: CASTQGQIYGYTF. CDR3 bases: TGTGCCAGCACCCAGGGACAGATCTATGGCTACACCTTC.

This clone was seen a handful of times. V usage is TRBV20-1 and J usage is TRBJ1-1; a weak D match, TRBD1 (6 bases). From germline, CDR1 is DFQATT and CDR2 SNEGSKA (reference sequence). The V and J ends lost 7 bases and 9 bases respectively, with 15 bases between them. The CDR3 spans 11 residues. This CDR3 reads CSVGDTRKAFF. The CDR3 region has the DNA TGCAGTGTTGGGGACACAAGAAAAGCTTTCTTT.